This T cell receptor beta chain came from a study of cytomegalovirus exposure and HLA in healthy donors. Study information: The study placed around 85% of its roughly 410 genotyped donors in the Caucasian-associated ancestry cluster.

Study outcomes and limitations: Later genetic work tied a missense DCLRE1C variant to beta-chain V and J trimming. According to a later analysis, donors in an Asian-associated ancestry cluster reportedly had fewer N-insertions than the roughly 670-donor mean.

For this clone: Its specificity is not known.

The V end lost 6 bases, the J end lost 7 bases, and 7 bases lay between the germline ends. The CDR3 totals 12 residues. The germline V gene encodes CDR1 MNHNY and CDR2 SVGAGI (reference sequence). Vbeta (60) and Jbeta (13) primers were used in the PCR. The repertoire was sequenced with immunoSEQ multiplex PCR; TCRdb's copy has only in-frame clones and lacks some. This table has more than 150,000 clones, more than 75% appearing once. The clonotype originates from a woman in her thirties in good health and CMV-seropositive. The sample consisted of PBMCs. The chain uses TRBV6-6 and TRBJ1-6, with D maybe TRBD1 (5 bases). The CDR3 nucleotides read TGTGCCAGCAGCCGACAGAATTCACCCCTCCACTTT. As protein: CASSRQNSPLHF.